The entry that follows covers one T cell receptor beta chain sequence. Per the study methods: For nucleated cells, counts were estimated from reference gene primer amplification. Clones were read by immunoSEQ multiplex PCR, and TCRdb kept only the in-frame ones, dropping some. The V and J calls and clone size are taken from that table; D and trimming were inferred from the DNA. The data hold under 350,000 clones, with 86% observed a single time. This entry is derived from a study of blood T cell repertoires in COVID-19. About the research overall: The cDNA or gDNA used as material had been derived from T cells, B-cell-depleted T cells, or PBMCs.

CDR3 size: 15 residues. Trimming cost V 2 bases and J 5 bases; bases outside gene matches: 6. CDR1 is MNHEY, CDR2 SVGAGI, per germline. This rearrangement joins TRBV6-5 to TRBJ2-3, with 8 bases identical to TRBD2. The source is a woman in her thirties or forties with acute COVID-19. The material sequenced was PBMCs or T cells enriched from blood (not recorded which). The CDR3 region is CASSYGGRGGDTQYF. The CDR3 nucleotides are TGTGCCAGCAGTTACGGCGGACGGGGGGGAGATACGCAGTATTTT.